Given below is one TCR beta chain in context. At one boundary the junction diverges from the germline segment, which might be a read error. The length of the CDR3 is 13 residues. The V gene's germline CDR1 is ENHRY and CDR2 SYGVKD. This specimen belongs to a study of blood T cells in healthy people across ages. For the second PCR, which ran for 7 to 11 cycles, a sample-barcoded 5' primer and a J-beta primer mix were used. Each of the cDNA molecules was tagged by a template-switch adaptor with 12 random nucleotides. At least 2.5 million CDR3-containing paired-end reads were obtained per sample. In TCRdb, the 5' RACE reads were re-called with MiXCR into one record per CDR3 protein. Of about 1,400,000 distinct CDR3 sequences listed, approximately 40% are singletons. Individuals who donated were healthy Caucasians from Russia aged roughly 6 to 90. Peripheral blood, about 9.8 milliliters per donor, was collected.

Material: blood. This clonotype was sampled from a young woman in good health. This chain joins TRBV10-3 and TRBJ2-1; tentatively, D is TRBD1 or TRBD2 (5 bases each). This CDR3 is CAISAGTTNKQLF. CDR3 nucleotides: TGTGCCATCAGTGCAGGGACCACCAATAAGCAGTTATTC.